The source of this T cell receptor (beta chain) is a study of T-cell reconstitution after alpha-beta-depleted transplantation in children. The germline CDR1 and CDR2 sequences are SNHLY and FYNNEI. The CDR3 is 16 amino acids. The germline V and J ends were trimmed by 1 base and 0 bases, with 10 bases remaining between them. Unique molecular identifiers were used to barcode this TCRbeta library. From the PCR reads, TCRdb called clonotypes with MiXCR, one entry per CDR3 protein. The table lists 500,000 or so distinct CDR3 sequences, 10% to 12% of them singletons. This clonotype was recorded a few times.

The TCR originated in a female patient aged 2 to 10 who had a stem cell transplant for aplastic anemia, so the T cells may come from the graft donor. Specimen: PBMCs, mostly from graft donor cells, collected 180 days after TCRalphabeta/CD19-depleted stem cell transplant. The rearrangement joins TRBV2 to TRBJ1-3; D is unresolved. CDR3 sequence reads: CASSEGGLLSGNTIYF. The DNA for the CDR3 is TGTGCCAGCAGTGAAGGTGGACTTCTCTCTGGAAACACCATATATTTT.